This TCR beta chain is from a study of circulating tumor DNA in untreated peripheral T-cell lymphoma. This table comes from immunoSEQ multiplex PCR, and its TCRdb copy is limited to in-frame clones, with some not included. The table shows roughly 7,300 clones, with roughly 80% occurring only once. Trimming left V 3 bases short and J 1 base short, with 9 bases between. This CDR3 region has 15 residues. CDR1 is MDHEN and CDR2 is SYDVKM in the germline V gene. The sequence came from a human donor with peripheral T-cell lymphoma. Sequencing was performed on tumor tissue. This chain connects TRBV28 to TRBJ1-4, with unresolved D. The CDR3 nucleotides read TGTGCCAGCAGTTTCCAAGGACGAACTAATGAAAAACTGTTTTTT. Its protein is CASSFQGRTNEKLFF.